Sequencing of this TCR beta chain was carried out in a study of T cell repertoires in cytomegalovirus infection. Whole-study results and caveats: Cumulative frequency of public TCR beta families picked out carriers of CMV plus the relevant HLA.

TCRdb itself ran the reads through MiXCR, one entry per CDR3 protein. The sample consists of 510,000 or so distinct CDR3 sequences, approximately 26% of them appearing once. This clonotype was observed a handful of times. Antigen specificity is unknown. Trimming removed 5 bases from V and 4 bases from J; junction bases left unmatched: 6. CDR1 is MGHRA and CDR2 is YSYEKL in the germline V gene. The CDR3 has 14 residues. The genes are TRBV4-1 and TRBJ2-7; 9 bases fit TRBD2. Material: PBMCs. The receptor was isolated from a human donor in good health (CMV status not recorded). Some clones in this sample may be carry-over from other donors' samples. The CDR3 loop reads CASSYSGSGYEQYF. In DNA form, the CDR3 reads TGCGCCAGCAGCTATAGCGGGAGCGGGTACGAGCAGTACTTC.